This is a list of T cell receptor beta chains from one sample in a study of breast tumors, draining lymph nodes, adjacent tissues. Each CDR3 protein gets one entry after TCRdb re-called the multiplex PCR reads with MiXCR. The sample lists around 190,000 distinct CDR3 sequences, approximately 30% occurring once. Sample: axillary lymph node tissue. The origin of the receptors is a female donor with breast cancer. Some clones in this sample may be carry-over from other donors' samples. The CDR3 runs from the conserved cysteine through the conserved F or W. Each record gives: clone size, V gene, J gene, D gene, CDR3 protein, CDR3 DNA. A D gene is named only where the DNA matches it firmly. The size field is filled for only some rows; it gives once, few, many or a size class.

clone_size: few; v_call: TRBV5-6; j_call: TRBJ2-3; d_call: TRBD1; cdr3_aa: CASSLGQAADTQYF; cdr3_nt: TGTGCCAGCAGCTTAGGACAGGCGGCAGATACGCAGTATTTT
clone_size: once; v_call: TRBV10-3; j_call: TRBJ2-5; d_call: NA; cdr3_aa: CAISDPNGGGETQYF; cdr3_nt: TGTGCCATCAGTGACCCTAACGGGGGTGGGGAGACCCAGTACTTC
clone_size: NA; v_call: TRBV7-2; j_call: TRBJ1-4; d_call: NA; cdr3_aa: CASSSQTSGHFGPSEKLFF; cdr3_nt: TGTGCCAGCAGCTCTCAGACTAGCGGGCACTTCGGGCCGAGTGAAAAACTGTTTTTT
clone_size: many; v_call: TRBV20-1; j_call: TRBJ1-2; d_call: TRBD1; cdr3_aa: CSARGEDRVYGYTF; cdr3_nt: TGCAGTGCTAGAGGAGAAGACAGGGTCTATGGCTACACCTTC
clone_size: many; v_call: TRBV7-2; j_call: TRBJ2-3; d_call: TRBD2; cdr3_aa: CASSPGGAGTDTQYF; cdr3_nt: TGTGCCAGCAGCCCCGGGGGGGCGGGCACAGATACGCAGTATTTT
clone_size: many; v_call: TRBV7-2; j_call: TRBJ1-3; d_call: NA; cdr3_aa: CASSYAGSGNTIYF; cdr3_nt: TGTGCCAGCAGCTACGCGGGCTCTGGAAACACCATATATTTT
clone_size: NA; v_call: TRBV24-1; j_call: TRBJ2-3; d_call: NA; cdr3_aa: CASSDHSPGALDTQYF; cdr3_nt: TGTGCCTCCAGTGATCATTCTCCGGGTGCACTAGATACGCAGTATTTT
clone_size: many; v_call: TRBV6-5; j_call: TRBJ1-2; d_call: NA; cdr3_aa: CASSHSTGSYGYTF; cdr3_nt: TGTGCCAGCAGTCACTCGACGGGGAGCTATGGCTACACCTTC
clone_size: few; v_call: TRBV27; j_call: TRBJ2-2; d_call: NA; cdr3_aa: CASRQERGGPGELFF; cdr3_nt: TGTGCCAGCAGGCAGGAGAGGGGGGGCCCCGGGGAGCTGTTTTTT
clone_size: many; v_call: TRBV6-5; j_call: TRBJ1-6; d_call: NA; cdr3_aa: CASSYRQSSYNSPLHF; cdr3_nt: TGTGCCAGCAGTTACCGACAGAGCTCCTATAATTCACCCCTCCACTTT
clone_size: many; v_call: TRBV7-2; j_call: TRBJ1-6; d_call: NA; cdr3_aa: CASSSEIGNSPLHF; cdr3_nt: TGTGCCAGCAGCTCGGAGATCGGTAATTCACCCCTCCACTTT
clone_size: NA; v_call: TRBV7-3; j_call: TRBJ2-3; d_call: TRBD2; cdr3_aa: CASSPRLAGGDTQYF; cdr3_nt: TGTGCCAGCAGCCCGAGACTAGCGGGAGGAGATACGCAGTATTTT
clone_size: few; v_call: TRBV7-9; j_call: TRBJ2-4; d_call: TRBD2; cdr3_aa: CASSSYTLAGLNIQYF; cdr3_nt: TGTGCCAGCAGCTCTTACACCCTAGCGGGCCTGAACATTCAGTACTTC
clone_size: few; v_call: TRBV7-9; j_call: TRBJ1-2; d_call: NA; cdr3_aa: CASSSELGGGGYGYTF; cdr3_nt: TGTGCCAGCAGCTCGGAACTGGGGGGGGGGGGCTATGGCTACACCTTC
clone_size: many; v_call: TRBV7-2; j_call: TRBJ1-5; d_call: TRBD1; cdr3_aa: CASSDRVMGNQPQHF; cdr3_nt: TGTGCCAGCAGCGACAGGGTTATGGGCAATCAGCCCCAGCATTTT
clone_size: NA; v_call: TRBV6-5; j_call: TRBJ1-2; d_call: TRBD1; cdr3_aa: CASSPGQGTRGYTF; cdr3_nt: TGTGCCAGCAGCCCTGGACAGGGGACACGAGGCTATACCTTC
clone_size: few; v_call: TRBV7-9; j_call: TRBJ2-2; d_call: NA; cdr3_aa: CASSSLDGGRVGELFF; cdr3_nt: TGTGCCAGCAGCTCCCTGGACGGGGGGCGAGTCGGGGAGCTGTTTTTT
clone_size: NA; v_call: TRBV19; j_call: TRBJ1-6; d_call: NA; cdr3_aa: CASSRVGEMSPLHF; cdr3_nt: TGTGCCAGTAGTAGGGTGGGGGAGATGTCACCCCTCCACTTT
clone_size: many; v_call: TRBV18; j_call: TRBJ2-3; d_call: NA; cdr3_aa: CASSPLTDTDTQYF; cdr3_nt: TGTGCCAGCTCACCACTGACAGACACAGATACGCAGTATTTT
clone_size: few; v_call: TRBV6-1; j_call: TRBJ2-7; d_call: TRBD1; cdr3_aa: CASSEGTGVSYEQYF; cdr3_nt: TGTGCCAGCAGCGAAGGGACAGGGGTTTCCTACGAGCAGTACTTC
clone_size: NA; v_call: TRBV15; j_call: TRBJ2-7; d_call: NA; cdr3_aa: CATSTGTTYEQYF; cdr3_nt: TGTGCCACCAGCACCGGGACGACCTACGAGCAGTACTTC
clone_size: many; v_call: TRBV11-3; j_call: TRBJ2-5; d_call: TRBD1; cdr3_aa: CASSAGQGAVETQYF; cdr3_nt: TGTGCCAGCAGCGCCGGACAGGGGGCTGTAGAGACCCAGTACTTC
clone_size: NA; v_call: TRBV11-1; j_call: TRBJ1-3; d_call: TRBD1; cdr3_aa: CASSLGTGADGYTIYF; cdr3_nt: TGTGCCAGCAGCTTGGGGACAGGGGCGGATGGCTACACCATATATTTT
clone_size: NA; v_call: TRBV5-4; j_call: TRBJ2-7; d_call: NA; cdr3_aa: CASSPTTAANNLGEQYF; cdr3_nt: TGTGCCAGCAGCCCAACCACAGCGGCGAACAACCTCGGCGAGCAGTACTTC
clone_size: NA; v_call: TRBV7-7; j_call: TRBJ2-5; d_call: TRBD2; cdr3_aa: CASSVSGRAGETQYF; cdr3_nt: TGTGCTAGCAGCGTATCCGGGAGGGCCGGGGAGACCCAGTACTTC